This T cell receptor beta chain was observed in a study of identical twins. The germline V gene encodes CDR1 DFQATT and CDR2 SNEGSKA (reference sequence). This CDR3 contains 13 residues. The ends were cut back, 1 base at V and 5 bases at J, with 8 bases in the middle. A single record per CDR3 protein comes from TCRdb applying MiXCR to the 5' RACE reads. The sample lists over 600,000 distinct CDR3 sequences; less than 25% were seen once. This sample also appeared in a second study, on T cells expressing NK-cell markers. As that report states: Obtained from sorted CD3+CD56+NKG2C+, CD3+CD56+NKG2C- and CD3+CD56-NKG2C+ T cells were the TCR beta repertoires.

Sequencing used PBMCs. The rearrangement links TRBV20-1 to TRBJ2-2; no firm D call. The source is a woman aged 18-29 years in good health. Here the CDR3 reads CSARVVGTGELFF. CDR3 DNA sequence: TGCAGTGCTAGAGTGGTAGGGACCGGGGAGCTGTTTTTT.